What follows is one T cell receptor beta chain and its context. What it binds is not known. Germline V lookup: CDR1 DFQATT, CDR2 SNEGSKA (reference sequence). This CDR3 has 15 residues. The V and J ends lost 3 bases and 0 bases respectively, with 13 bases between them. The beta constant-region primer was an equimolar mix of two oligonucleotides covering TRBC1 and TRBC2. One entry per CDR3 protein results from TCRdb running MiXCR on the UMI-ligation and nested PCR reads. The repertoire holds 150,000 or so distinct CDR3 sequences, with over 15% as singletons. The data were obtained in a study of naive and memory T cell subsets. General study points: No ground truth validated the naive and memory repertoire findings. Diversity fell and Gini index rose from naive through CM, EM, EMRA.

Four subsets defined by CD45RA and CD27 were sorted after CD3, CD4, CD8 and live/dead staining. The origin of this receptor is a human donor in good health. The chain recombines TRBV20-1 with TRBJ2-3; D unclear. Sequenced: naive CD4+ T cells from blood. CDR3 coding DNA: TGCAGTGCTAGTTTCCAGAGAACTAGCACAGATACGCAGTATTTT. Its translation: CSASFQRTSTDTQYF.